The sequence of this TCR beta chain was determined in a study of CD8 T cells in ankylosing spondylitis. Findings and limits, study-wide: Roughly eight highly homologous variants made up a TCR beta motif that seemed to typify ankylosing spondylitis blood. Prior literature has documented some motif variants in synovial fluid and blood from reactive arthritis. Researchers report that disease-linked clones proved CD8+ and relatively rare in peripheral blood. Matched ankylosing spondylitis synovial fluid reportedly showed significant enrichment of disease-linked clones.

This clonotype was picked up many times. The antigen is not known. The V gene end was trimmed by 2 bases and the J gene end by 3 bases; junction bases not matched to a gene: 7. The CDR3 length is 16 residues. CDR1 is ENHRY and CDR2 is SYGVKD in the germline V gene. 5'-RACE, quantitative and with molecular barcodes, yielded the TCR beta libraries. MiXCR was run by TCRdb on the 5' RACE reads, yielding one entry per CDR3 protein. The sample yields around 490,000 distinct CDR3 sequences, approximately 5.3% seen once. The sequenced sample was blood, either unsorted or a sorted T cell fraction (not recorded which). The chain uses TRBV10-3 and TRBJ2-3, with 8 bases lining up with TRBD1. The source is a male donor with ankylosing spondylitis. The CDR3 protein is CAISERDRRGTDTQYF. The CDR3 bases are TGTGCCATCAGTGAGCGGGACAGGCGGGGAACAGATACGCAGTATTTT.